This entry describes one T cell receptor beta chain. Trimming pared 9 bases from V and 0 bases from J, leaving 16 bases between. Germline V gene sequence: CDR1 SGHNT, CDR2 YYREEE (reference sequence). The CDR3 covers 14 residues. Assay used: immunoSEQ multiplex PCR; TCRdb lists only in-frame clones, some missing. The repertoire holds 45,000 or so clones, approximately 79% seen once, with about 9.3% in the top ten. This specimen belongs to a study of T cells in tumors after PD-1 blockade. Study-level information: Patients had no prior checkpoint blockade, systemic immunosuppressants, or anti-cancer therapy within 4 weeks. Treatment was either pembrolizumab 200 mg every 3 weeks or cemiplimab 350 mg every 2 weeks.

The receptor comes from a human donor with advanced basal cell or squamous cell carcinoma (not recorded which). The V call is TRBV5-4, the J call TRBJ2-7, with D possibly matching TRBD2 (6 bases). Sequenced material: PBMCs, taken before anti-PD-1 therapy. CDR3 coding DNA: TGTGCCACTCGTGCTGGGGGGAACTCCTACGAGCAGTACTTC. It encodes CATRAGGNSYEQYF.